The following is a TCR beta chain sequence with its context. Its antigen remains unidentified. No base qualities exist here, and no much larger clone lies one base off it. These data are taken from a study of Graves' ophthalmopathy and Graves' hyperthyroidism listed by TCRdb under 2018. The study in broad terms: Peripheral blood samples were taken at the time of initial diagnosis, before any treatment was given. The study used signatures of the TCR beta repertoire to tell Graves' ophthalmopathy apart from Graves' hyperthyroidism and to predict which patients would progress to ophthalmopathy. The independent validation cohort included approximately 19 hyperthyroidism patients plus 17 patients who later progressed from hyperthyroidism to ophthalmopathy. To explore V-J signatures distinguishing ophthalmopathy from hyperthyroidism, a discovery set of around 100 patients (about 41 ophthalmopathy, 55 to 60 stable hyperthyroidism) was enrolled. In total, some 130 blood samples were TCR-sequenced: approximately 42 ophthalmopathy, under 80 hyperthyroidism and approximately 17 hyperthyroidism-to-ophthalmopathy patients. Following sample collection, hyperthyroidism patients were given methimazole at a starting dose of 30 mg daily, and ophthalmopathy patients were given high-dose intravenous methylprednisolone. In roughly 6 hyperthyroidism patients, the T-cell repertoires found in thyroid tissue were compared with those found in blood.

The ophthalmopathy patients had moderately to severely active disease, with a Clinical Activity Score of 3 or higher, a NOSPECS grade of 4 or higher, and a disease duration of less than 3 months. Anyone with other autoimmune diseases, uncontrolled infections, pregnancy or lactation was excluded from the study. Diagnosis relied on clinical symptoms, serum thyroxine, TRAb, thyroid ultrasound and orbital computed tomography. Using Ficoll-Paque density gradient centrifugation, PBMCs were isolated from 8.5 to 10 ml of fresh peripheral blood. Total RNA was extracted with Trizol reagent and quality-checked on an Agilent 2100 Bioanalyzer. General study outcomes and caveats: In cross-validation, the 13-signature model distinguished ophthalmopathy from stable hyperthyroidism with just over 85% sensitivity and around 81% specificity, and in the test set the corresponding values were approximately 80% and 75%. In validation, the model predicted ophthalmopathy progression with less than 71% sensitivity and around 72% specificity; fewer than 15 predicted patients were CT-confirmed with GO in a median of around 6.5 months. Sample size was not statistically predetermined, and group allocation was not concealed from the investigators. Most expanded thyroid clonotypes with frequency above 0.001 were also detected in blood, suggesting blood repertoires may reflect the thyroid immune response.

For repertoire sequencing, the TCR beta CDR3 regions were amplified from RNA transcripts. The first round was an RT-PCR using HTBI primers with the Qiagen OneStep RT-PCR kit, and this first round was followed by a second-round multiplex PCR, then size selection and purification. The libraries underwent paired-end sequencing with 100 bp reads on an Illumina HiSeq2000. Processing in the source paper ran as follows. SOAPnuke was used for read processing, and reads with adapters, uncalled bases, a mean Phred below 15, or no exact constant-primer or identifier match were discarded. COPE v1.2.5 was used to merge high-quality paired reads. Each unique nucleotide sequence was defined as a clonotype, and clonotypes were aligned to IMGT TRB V, D and J references with MiTCR v1.1. Only V-J combinations with frequency above 0.0001 were analysed, covering more than 99% of repertoires. A TCR clonal expansion and chaos score per V-J combination was defined as the ratio of F50 clonal expansion to chaos observed in the TCRdist matrix. Welch's t-statistics and random forest were used to reduce the features to approximately 13 V-J combinations, which were then used as input to a naive Bayes classifier. The similarity between thyroid and blood repertoires was quantified using the Morisita-Horn index. TCRdb reprocessed the public reads (quality trimming at Q25 with fastp, clone calling with MiXCR) and kept in-frame beta chains. Each entry merges the rows of one CDR3 protein and shows their most common DNA and genes. For this entry, the V and J calls and clone size follow TCRdb and not the study's own pipeline. This sample holds about 700,000 distinct CDR3 sequences; about two fifths were observed only once. Clones ranked in the top ten supply 2.5% to 3.5% of the sample.

In the germline V gene, CDR1 corresponds to SGHRS and CDR2 to YFSETQ. The CDR3 numbers 14 residues from cysteine through phenylalanine. Here the CDR3 DNA is all that survives: 42 bases in frame from base 1. Relative to germline, V is missing 0 bases and J is missing 7 bases, with 5 bases of the junction outside any gene match. Specimen: peripheral blood. Recombination connected TRBV5-1 to TRBJ1-2; the junction holds 8 bases that match TRBD1. This TCR was recovered from an adult man with Graves' ophthalmopathy. CDR3 protein: CASSLEPGGRGYTF. DNA sequence: TGCGCCAGCAGCTTGGAACCAGGGGGCCGTGGCTACACCTTC.